The T cell receptor beta chain under discussion was sequenced for a study of CD8 T cells in ankylosing spondylitis. The CDR3 loop spans 16 amino acids. Germline V CDR1 and CDR2: MGHRA, YSYEKL. The ends were cut back, 3 bases at V and 4 bases at J, with 16 bases in the middle. To note about this clonotype: The antigen remains undetermined.

The study, taken as a whole, reports: About 8 highly homologous variants made up a TCR beta motif, and this motif appeared characteristic of ankylosing spondylitis blood.

TCRdb reprocessed the 5' RACE reads with MiXCR, giving one entry per CDR3 protein. Here the sample spans 130,000 or so distinct CDR3 sequences, 15% to 20% being singletons. The clonotype originates from a male donor with ankylosing spondylitis. The chain combines TRBV4-1 with TRBJ2-1, with D perhaps being TRBD1 or TRBD2 (7 bases each). Sequencing was done on a sample of blood, either unsorted or a sorted T cell fraction (not recorded which). CDR3 loop: CASSHPSAGQYNEQFF. DNA for the CDR3: TGCGCCAGCAGCCACCCCTCAGCGGGACAGTACAATGAGCAGTTCTTC.